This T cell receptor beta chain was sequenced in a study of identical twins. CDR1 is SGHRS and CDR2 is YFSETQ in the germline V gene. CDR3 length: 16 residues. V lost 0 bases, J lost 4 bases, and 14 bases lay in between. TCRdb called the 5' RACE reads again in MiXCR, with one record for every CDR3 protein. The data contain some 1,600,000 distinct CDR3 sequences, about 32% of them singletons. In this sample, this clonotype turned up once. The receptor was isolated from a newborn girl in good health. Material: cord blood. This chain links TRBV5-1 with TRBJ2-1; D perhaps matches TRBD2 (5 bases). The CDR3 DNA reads TGCGCCAGCAGCTTGGGGGCAGGTGGAGGATACAATGAGCAGTTCTTC. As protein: CASSLGAGGGYNEQFF.